This T cell receptor beta chain comes out of a study of graft-versus-host responses after intestinal transplantation. Study overall: Those transplanted obtained multivisceral, liver-intestinal, or isolated intestinal grafts. Every one of the recipients received anti-thymocyte globulin induction and afterwards took tacrolimus and steroids for roughly 3 years. Study observations and caveats: Peak circulating GvH clone levels tracked with early post-transplant HvG declines. Analysis identified GvH clones in recipient marrow, with some appearing first in ileum or blood.

Worth noting for this clone: The antigen remains undetermined.

The method was immunoSEQ multiplex PCR; TCRdb's version includes in-frame clones alone and lacks a portion of them. Here the sample spans tens of thousands of clones, approximately 91% being singletons. Germline V CDR1 and CDR2: SGHTA, FQGNSA. Trimming took 0 bases from V and 6 from J, leaving 7 bases between them. The CDR3 runs to 13 residues. The sample here was unstimulated CD4+ T cells sorted from spleen or lymph node cells, taken before intestinal transplant. This chain links TRBV7-2 with TRBJ2-3; D unresolved. The source is a human donor who received an intestinal transplant. The CDR3 DNA follows: TGTGCCAGCAGCTTAGCCCACGCGGATACGCAGTATTTT. It specifies CASSLAHADTQYF.